Listed below are T cell receptor beta chains from one sample, sequenced in a study of cytomegalovirus exposure and HLA in healthy donors. Assay: immunoSEQ multiplex PCR; the TCRdb copy retains only in-frame clones and omits some. The sample has under 200,000 clones; more than 70% are singletons. The specimen was PBMCs. The receptors were gathered from a male donor in good health and CMV-seronegative. CDR3s include the opening cysteine and the closing phenylalanine or tryptophan. A D gene is named only where the DNA matches it firmly. Clone size is not always given. Where it is, it says once, few, many or a class for expanded clones.

j_call	d_call	v_call	clone_size	cdr3_nt	cdr3_aa
TRBJ2-5	TRBD1	TRBV5-1	NA	TGCGCCAGCAGCCAGCGATTGACAGGGGGCGAAGAGACCCAGTACTTC	CASSQRLTGGEETQYF
TRBJ2-5	TRBD1	TRBV7-8	NA	TGTGCCAGCAGCCACGGGACAGGGGAATGGGAGACCCAGTACTTC	CASSHGTGEWETQYF
TRBJ2-7	NA	TRBV5-1	once	TGCGCCAGCAGCTTGGCCCAGGGGAACGAGCAGTACTTC	CASSLAQGNEQYF
TRBJ1-2	TRBD1	TRBV7-6	NA	TGTGCCAGCAGCTTAGTCGCGACAGGGGGGGACTATGGCTACACCTTC	CASSLVATGGDYGYTF
TRBJ2-5	TRBD2	TRBV2	NA	TGTGCCAGCAGTGATAGACGGGGGGGATTTGGAGAGACCCAGTACTTC	CASSDRRGGFGETQYF
TRBJ2-1	TRBD1	TRBV29-1	once	TGCAGCGGAGGGACAGGGGTACCTGAGCAGTTCTTC	CSGGTGVPEQFF
TRBJ2-3	TRBD1	TRBV4-2	NA	TGTGCCAGCAGCCAACTAACGACAGGGGAATCAGATACGCAGTATTTT	CASSQLTTGESDTQYF
TRBJ2-7	NA	TRBV19	NA	TGTGCCACTGGTCCGGGGGACGAGCAGTACTTC	CATGPGDEQYF
TRBJ1-4	TRBD1	TRBV7-8	NA	TGTGCCAGCAGTTCCGGACAGGGTAGCGAAAAACTGTTTTTT	CASSSGQGSEKLFF
TRBJ2-7	NA	TRBV7-9	NA	TGTGCCAGCAGCTTAGCGGACAGTGCGCAGTACTTC	CASSLADSAQYF
TRBJ1-4	NA	TRBV27	NA	TGTGCCAGCAGCTTGAGGGCAACTAATGAAAAACTGTTTTTT	CASSLRATNEKLFF
TRBJ1-1	NA	TRBV10-1	NA	TGCGCCAGCAGTGAGTCCGAGGGTAGAGCTTTCTTT	CASSESEGRAFF
TRBJ1-2	TRBD1	TRBV19	NA	TGTGCCAGTACCCGACAGGGTAGCTATGGCTACACCTTC	CASTRQGSYGYTF
TRBJ2-3	NA	TRBV5-1	NA	TGCGCCAGCAGCTTGGCCGGGTCTGCCGGGGGAGGGGGAGATACGCAGTATTTT	CASSLAGSAGGGGDTQYF
TRBJ1-6	NA	TRBV7-6	NA	TGTCGAGATAGCGCACGTACGGTCCATAATTCACCCCTCCACTTT	CRDSARTVHNSPLHF
TRBJ2-6	TRBD1	TRBV15	NA	TGTGCCACCACTCTAGGGACAGGGGGCTCTGGGGCCAACGTCCTGACTTTC	CATTLGTGGSGANVLTF
TRBJ1-1	TRBD1	TRBV2	NA	TGTGCCAGCAGGGACAGGGTGGGGACTGAAGCTTTCTTT	CASRDRVGTEAFF
TRBJ1-4	TRBD1	TRBV7-9	NA	TGTTCCAGCAGCTTAGAAGGACAGGCTAATGAAAAACTGTTTTTT	CSSSLEGQANEKLFF
TRBJ2-7	NA	TRBV4-2	NA	TGTGCCAGCAGCCAAGGTCTGGGCTACGAGCAGTACTTC	CASSQGLGYEQYF
TRBJ2-5	NA	TRBV7-3	NA	TGTGCCAGCAGCTTAGGGTCCCTAGCTTACCCCCCCCAAGAGACCCAGTACTTC	CASSLGSLAYPPQETQYF
TRBJ1-1	TRBD1	TRBV7-3	NA	TGTGCCAGCAGCAGCGAGGGGGACAGGAAAGCTTTCTTT	CASSSEGDRKAFF
TRBJ1-4	NA	TRBV19	NA	TGTGCCAGTAGGGACTCGGGCGGGACTAATGAAAAACTGTTTTTT	CASRDSGGTNEKLFF
TRBJ2-7	NA	TRBV5-1	NA	TGCGCCAGCAGCTTGTTCGGTGTGGGAGTTTCATACGAGCAGTACTTC	CASSLFGVGVSYEQYF
TRBJ2-2	TRBD2	TRBV4-2	NA	TGTGCCAGCAGCCAAGATTCTAGCGGGGGGAGCGGGGAGCTGTTTTTT	CASSQDSSGGSGELFF
TRBJ1-2	TRBD1	TRBV2	NA	TGTGCCTCTCAGGGGCAGGGGGGAGGCTACACCTTC	CASQGQGGGYTF
TRBJ2-1	NA	TRBV27	NA	TGTGCCAGCAGTTTCCAACAGGGCGAACTTTACAATGAGCAGTTCTTC	CASSFQQGELYNEQFF